The entry that follows covers one T cell receptor (beta chain) sequence. Its antigen is as yet unknown. Trimming removed 0 bases from V and 0 bases from J, with 6 bases in between. CDR1 and CDR2 (germline): SGHDN, FVKESK. The CDR3 extends over 15 amino acids. Described treatment: some 19 received Ad26.COV2.S at low or high dose, single or two shots; 5 received placebo; per-sample allocation not given. Sampling happened 63 days after the first vaccine or placebo injection. The sample belongs to a study of Ad26.COV2.S vaccination and SARS-CoV-2 variants. Study-level background: By the intramuscular route, Ad26.COV2.S was given once, or twice 56 days apart. General observations from the study: The TCR breadth and depth analyses may have produced an underestimate of total T cell responses. In vaccinated individuals, spike-specific CD8+ and CD4+ T cell responses reportedly displayed substantial breadth.

The method was immunoSEQ multiplex PCR; TCRdb's version includes in-frame clones alone and lacks a portion of them. In the table there are roughly 270,000 clones, about 89% of which are singletons. The receptor was derived from a person aged 18 to 59 who received the Ad26.COV2.S COVID-19 vaccine or a placebo. This sequence joins TRBV14 and TRBJ1-3; no clear D. The source material was peripheral blood, sampled in a trial of Ad26.COV2.S vaccine versus placebo. CDR3 residues: CASSQDRSSGNTIYF. DNA for the CDR3: TGTGCCAGCAGCCAAGACCGGAGCTCTGGAAACACCATATATTTT.